The table lists the clone carrying this TCR beta chain with many counts. What it binds is not known. This sample stems from a study of identical twins. Template switching added a universal primer site; cDNA carried unique molecular identifiers. MiXCR was run by TCRdb on the 5' RACE reads, yielding one entry per CDR3 protein. The table shows some 660,000 distinct CDR3 sequences, with more than 6.5% occurring only once. The J segment lost 4 bases and the V segment lost 7 bases, leaving 7 bases of the junction unmatched. The germline V gene encodes CDR1 MNHNS and CDR2 SASEGT. The CDR3 is made up of 14 amino acids. Whole-study findings and limits: Diverse VJ usage suggested most zero-insertion clonotypes were not invariant T cells. There were fewer insertions in abundant cord blood beta clonotypes, but memory repertoires showed no such pattern.

The same sample was also used in a study of yellow fever vaccine responses in identical twins. That paper adds: It has been reported that, in twins, the vaccine T cell response seemed partly convergent and partly personalized.

Material for sequencing was PBMCs. The chain joins TRBV6-1 to TRBJ2-1; 7 bases are shared with TRBD2. This receptor was identified in a woman aged 18 to 35 in good health. DNA for the CDR3: TGTGCCAGCACCCCCCTAGCGGAATACAATGAGCAGTTCTTC. It yields the protein CASTPLAEYNEQFF.